These T cell receptor beta chains were read from a single sample in a study of blood T cell repertoires in COVID-19. TCRdb keeps only in-frame clones here, not all; method: immunoSEQ multiplex PCR. In the table there are some 350,000 clones, about 88% of which are singletons. The sequenced material came from PBMCs or T cells enriched from blood (not recorded which). The receptors were gathered from a woman aged 25 to 45 who had recovered from COVID-19. CDR3s include the opening cysteine and the closing phenylalanine or tryptophan. The D gene is left open where the match is weak. Rows give clone size only sometimes, using once, few, many, or a class for an expanded clone.

length: 15
size: NA
V: TRBV7-9
D: NA
J: TRBJ2-7
DNA: TGTGCCAGCAGCCCGACAGGTTTGAGTGCCTACGAGCAGTACTTC
CDR3: CASSPTGLSAYEQYF

length: 13
size: once
V: TRBV2
D: NA
J: TRBJ2-5
DNA: TGTGCCAGCAGTGAAAGCATCCAAGAGACCCAGTACTTC
CDR3: CASSESIQETQYF

length: 15
size: NA
V: TRBV6-1
D: NA
J: TRBJ2-5
DNA: TGTGCCAGCAGTGACCTGGGGACAAATAGAGAGACCCAGTACTTC
CDR3: CASSDLGTNRETQYF

length: 21
size: NA
V: TRBV27
D: NA
J: TRBJ1-2
DNA: TGTGCCAGCACCCTTCCGGGGGGATCCCTCCTTATAAGACGCCCGTCCCTCAGTTACACCTTC
CDR3: CASTLPGGSLLIRRPSLSYTF

length: 12
size: NA
V: TRBV28
D: NA
J: TRBJ2-7
DNA: TGTGCCAGCAGTTTTTTGAGCTACGAGCAGTACTTC
CDR3: CASSFLSYEQYF

length: 17
size: NA
V: TRBV18
D: TRBD1
J: TRBJ2-2
DNA: TGTGCCAGCTCACCTACAGGGGGCGCGTATTCTTCCGGGGAGCTGTTTTTT
CDR3: CASSPTGGAYSSGELFF

length: 16
size: NA
V: TRBV7-9
D: TRBD2
J: TRBJ2-1
DNA: TGTGCCAGCAGCTTGATCTCCGGGACTAGCGGGGCGAAGCAGTTCTTC
CDR3: CASSLISGTSGAKQFF

length: 13
size: NA
V: TRBV5-1
D: NA
J: TRBJ1-2
DNA: TGCGCCAGCAGCCGGGGGTTTAACTATGGCTACACCTTC
CDR3: CASSRGFNYGYTF

length: 13
size: NA
V: TRBV6-1
D: NA
J: TRBJ1-2
DNA: TGTGCCAGCAGTGAAGCGCCTAGGTATGGCTACACCTTC
CDR3: CASSEAPRYGYTF

length: 16
size: NA
V: TRBV2
D: TRBD1
J: TRBJ1-6
DNA: TGTGCCAGCATTAGGTCAGGGGGCTCCTATAATTCACCCCTCCACTTT
CDR3: CASIRSGGSYNSPLHF